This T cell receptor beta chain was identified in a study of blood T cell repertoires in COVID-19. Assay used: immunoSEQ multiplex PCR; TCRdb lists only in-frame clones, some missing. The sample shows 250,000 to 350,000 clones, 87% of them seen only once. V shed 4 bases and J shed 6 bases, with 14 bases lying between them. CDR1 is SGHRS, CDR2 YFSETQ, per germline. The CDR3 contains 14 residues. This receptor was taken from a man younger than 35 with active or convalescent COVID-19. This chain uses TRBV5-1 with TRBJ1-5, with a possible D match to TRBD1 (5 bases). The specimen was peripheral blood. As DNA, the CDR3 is TGCGCCAGCAGCCAATTTTCGGGGGGTCAGCCCCAGCATTTT. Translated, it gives CASSQFSGGQPQHF.